Described below is a single T cell receptor beta chain sequence and its context. Its antigen is undetermined. Libraries were prepared by immunoSEQ multiplex PCR; TCRdb keeps only in-frame clonotypes and omits some of them. The table includes about 85,000 clones, 88% detected once. The source of the sample is a study of identifying expanded T cells in peripheral blood. CDR3 length: 17 amino acids. With 3 bases clipped from V and 2 bases from J, the junction kept 9 bases outside the gene matches. Germline CDR1 and CDR2: LNHDA and SQIVND (reference sequence). General observations from the study: Over about two and four weeks, about 15 and 19 clones changed, versus around 1.3 between replicates.

Healthy donors had no documented immune events, such as infections, while sampled. Specimen: blood. This chain connects TRBV19 to TRBJ2-7; 11 bases are a match to TRBD2. The clonotype originates from a person aged 18-70 years in good health. The CDR3 region is CASSMASGGPSTYEQYF. The CDR3 nucleotides read TGTGCCAGTAGTATGGCTAGCGGGGGGCCTTCAACCTACGAGCAGTACTTC.